Sequencing of this T cell receptor beta chain was carried out in a study of T cells after yellow fever vaccination. Study-level findings and limits: At around 95% for CD4 and over 80% for CD8, most primary-vaccination clones showed up again after the booster.

The CDR3 sequence is 15 residues long. V was pared by 4 bases and J by 0 bases, with 9 bases between. Template switching with 5'RACE generated the TCR cDNA and added a universal primer site and UMIs. TCRdb independently ran MiXCR on the 5' RACE reads; one entry per CDR3 protein. Of approximately 350,000 distinct CDR3 sequences in the sample, more than 9% were seen once. There are a few counts of this clonotype. Its antigen is undetermined. V is TRBV12-3 or TRBV12-4 and J is TRBJ2-2; a possible D gene is TRBD1 (6 bases). Sequenced here: PBMCs, sampled on the day of the first yellow fever vaccination. This TCR was sampled from a young man who received the YFV17D yellow fever vaccine. CDR3 bases: TGTGCCAGCAGTTCGGACAGCCCGAACACCGGGGAGCTGTTTTTT. This translates into CASSSDSPNTGELFF.